Listed here are 14 T cell receptor beta chains from one sample, sequenced in a study of cytomegalovirus exposure and HLA in healthy donors. The PCR made use of 60 Vbeta and 13 Jbeta primers. TCRdb's table, derived via immunoSEQ multiplex PCR, lists solely in-frame clones and lacks some. The top ten hold 1.1% of the sample, which has 100,000 to 150,000 clones, roughly three quarters seen once. Material for sequencing was PBMCs. These receptors all stem from a woman in her thirties in good health and CMV-seronegative.

V gene TRBV18 combines with J gene TRBJ2-7, with 11 bases fitting TRBD2. Trimming took 3 bases from V and 5 from J; bases not matched to a gene: 6. Per the germline V gene, CDR1 is KGHSH and CDR2 is LQKENI. There are 15 residues in the CDR3. The CDR3 DNA reads as TGTGCCAGCTCACCCAGTAGCGGGGGGGCTCACGAGCAGTACTTC. Amino acid sequence: CASSPSSGGAHEQYF.

This chain connects TRBV7-2 to TRBJ1-3, with TRBD1 matching 8 bases. The CDR3 sequence is 15 residues long. CDR1 and CDR2 from the germline V gene are SGHTA and FQGNSA. Trimming removed 5 bases from V and 8 bases from J; junction bases left unmatched: 11. CDR3 DNA sequence: TGTGCCAGCAGCAAGGGAAATACAGGGGGGTACACCATATATTTT. This codes for CASSKGNTGGYTIYF.

The chain employs TRBV5-1 and TRBJ2-5; D is perhaps TRBD1 (5 bases). The CDR3 totals 15 residues. Trimming shortened V by 0 bases and J by 1 base, and 10 bases separated the two germline ends. The germline V gene encodes CDR1 SGHRS and CDR2 YFSETQ. CDR3 region: CASSLDVGPQETQYF. Written as DNA, the CDR3 is TGCGCCAGCAGCTTGGATGTGGGGCCCCAAGAGACCCAGTACTTC.

The chain links TRBV6-4 to TRBJ1-5; D possibly corresponds to TRBD1 (5 bases). The V and J ends lost 6 bases and 12 bases respectively, with 21 bases between them. Germline CDR1 reads MRHNA; CDR2 reads SNTAGT. The CDR3 extends over 14 amino acids. The CDR3 DNA follows: TGTGCCAGCAGCCACAACAAGGGGCGCCCGGGCCAGCATTTT. It yields the protein CASSHNKGRPGQHF.

V and J are TRBV15 and TRBJ2-2; 14 bases fit TRBD2. V gave up 3 bases and J gave up 5 bases; unmatched junction bases: 2. There are 16 residues in the CDR3. Germline V gene lookup returns CDR1 LNHNV and CDR2 YYDKDF (reference sequence). CDR3 DNA: TGTGCCACCAGCAGCGGACTAGCGGGAGGAACCGGGGAGCTGTTTTTT. Translation: CATSSGLAGGTGELFF.

Regarding this clone: One junction end disagrees with the germline gene, perhaps due to a read error. The gene calls are TRBV11-2 and TRBJ2-1; 10 positions match TRBD2. Germline V lookup: CDR1 SGHAT, CDR2 FQNNGV. The CDR3 sequence is 15 residues long. This CDR3 is CASSLAGGMYNEQFF. CDR3 nucleotide sequence: TGTGCCAGCAGTTTAGCGGGAGGAATGTACAATGAGCAGTTCTTC.

The rearrangement uses TRBV25-1 and TRBJ1-3; no reliable D call. V shed 5 bases and J shed 4 bases, with 9 bases lying between them. Germline CDR1 reads MGHDK; CDR2 reads SYGVNS. CDR3 length: 13 residues. The CDR3 reads CASSMQAGNTIYF. CDR3 coding DNA: TGTGCCAGCAGTATGCAAGCCGGAAACACCATATATTTT.

The chain links TRBV7-9 to TRBJ2-5; D is unclear. Germline CDR1 reads SEHNR; CDR2 reads FQNEAQ (reference sequence). Between the trimmed V and J ends, which lost 5 bases and 0 bases, there was a span of 7 bases. CDR3 length equals 13 residues. CDR3 loop: CASSPNNQETQYF. For the CDR3, the DNA is TGTGCCAGCAGCCCCAACAACCAAGAGACCCAGTACTTC.

The chain links TRBV29-1 to TRBJ1-1; D unclear. The germline CDR1 and CDR2 sequences are SQVTM and ANQGSEA. The ends were cut back, 4 bases at V and 0 bases at J, with 12 bases in the middle. The CDR3 contains 14 residues. Here the CDR3 DNA reads TGCAGCGTTGCATTCGGGGAGGTGAACACTGAAGCTTTCTTT. Translated, it gives CSVAFGEVNTEAFF.

In the case of this clone: Germline and junction disagree at one end, which may indicate a read error. The chain combines TRBV7-8 with TRBJ2-3; TRBD2 matches 10 bases. CDR3 length: 12 residues. Germline V CDR1 and CDR2: SGHVS, FQNEAQ. The CDR3 region is CASSSGVAGGVF. The CDR3 DNA is TGTGCCAGCAGCTCCGGGGTAGCGGGGGGAGTTTTT.

This rearrangement joins TRBV30 to TRBJ2-5, with TRBD2 identical over 13 bases. Looked up from germline, CDR1 is GTSNPN and CDR2 is SVGIG (reference sequence). This CDR3 comprises 15 residues. Trimming took 5 bases from V and 4 from J; bases not matched to a gene: 7. The CDR3 loop is CAWQPGLAGSETQYF. The DNA of the CDR3 is TGTGCCTGGCAACCGGGACTAGCGGGGTCAGAGACCCAGTACTTC.

The chain employs TRBV15 and TRBJ2-5, with D uncertain. Trimming removed 0 bases at V and 5 bases at J, with 13 bases between. This CDR3 is 15 amino acids long. Germline assignment: CDR1 LNHNV and CDR2 YYDKDF (reference sequence). CDR3 protein: CATSRDDRRMETQYF. The CDR3 DNA reads TGTGCCACCAGCAGAGATGATAGGAGAATGGAGACCCAGTACTTC.

Here the CDR3 DNA reads TGTGCCAGCTCACCAGTAGGGGGCGAAGAGACCCAGTACTTC. This encodes CASSPVGGEETQYF. The J gene is TRBJ2-5, the V gene TRBV18, with TRBD1 matching over 7 bases. The V gene end was trimmed by 2 bases and the J gene end by 3 bases; junction bases not matched to a gene: 3. The germline V gene encodes CDR1 KGHSH and CDR2 LQKENI. This CDR3 comprises 14 residues.

The chain couples TRBV10-1 to TRBJ2-7, with D perhaps matching TRBD1 (6 bases). The CDR3 sequence is 13 residues long. Germline V gene lookup returns CDR1 WNHNN and CDR2 SYGVQD (reference sequence). With 5 bases removed from V and 1 base from J, the gap between germline ends came to 9 bases. The CDR3 sequence: CASSTDSSYEQYF. CDR3 sequence (DNA): TGCGCCAGCAGTACGGACAGTTCCTACGAGCAGTACTTC.